Presented here are 27 T cell receptor beta chains from one specimen sequenced in a study of cytomegalovirus exposure and HLA in healthy donors. With 60 Vbeta and 13 Jbeta primers, the PCR was carried out. Libraries were prepared by immunoSEQ multiplex PCR; TCRdb keeps only in-frame clonotypes and omits some of them. The sample yields under 150,000 clones, less than 80% seen once. Sequencing was done on a sample of PBMCs. Receptors originate from a female donor in good health and CMV-seropositive.

The rearrangement joins TRBV7-9 to TRBJ1-5; 10 bases are a match to TRBD1. Germline trimming cut 0 bases from V and 2 bases from J; bases unmatched to any gene: 4. Germline V lookup: CDR1 SEHNR, CDR2 FQNEAQ (reference sequence). CDR3 length: 17 residues. The CDR3 DNA sequence: TGTGCCAGCAGCTTAGCGCTTGGGACAGGGGGCAATCAGCCCCAGCATTTT. Translated: CASSLALGTGGNQPQHF.

This chain connects TRBV6-4 to TRBJ2-2; tentatively, D is TRBD2 (5 bases). The CDR3 totals 13 residues. Between the trimmed V and J ends, which lost 4 bases and 9 bases, there was a span of 12 bases. Germline V gene sequence: CDR1 MRHNA, CDR2 SNTAGT. The CDR3 coding sequence is TGTGCCAGCAGTGGGGGAGAGGAACGGGAGCTGTTTTTT. Protein product: CASSGGEERELFF.

V usage is TRBV7-9 and J usage is TRBJ2-1, with TRBD1 identical over 12 bases. V dropped 0 bases and J dropped 9; count of bases not matched to a gene: 6. The germline V gene has CDR1 SEHNR and CDR2 FQNEAQ (reference sequence). This CDR3 contains 16 residues. In nucleotides, the CDR3 is TGTGCCAGCAGCTTAGCGGGACAGGGGGCGGTTGGTGAGCAGTTCTTC. This gives the protein CASSLAGQGAVGEQFF.

In its sample, this clone was seen a few times. This chain uses TRBV6-6 with TRBJ1-1; D possibly corresponds to TRBD1 (5 bases). The V end lost 6 bases, the J end lost 3 bases, and 8 bases lay between the germline ends. Germline V gives CDR1 MNHNY, CDR2 SVGAGI (reference sequence). CDR3 size: 12 residues. CDR3 coding DNA: TGTGCCAGCAGGCAGACAGACACTGAAGCTTTCTTT. Translating gives CASRQTDTEAFF.

On this clone itself: A junction boundary mismatches the germline segment, possibly from a read error. The CDR3 region has the DNA TGTGCCAGCAGTCCCCCAACCCGTAACTCCCACGAGCAGTACTTC. Translated, it gives CASSPPTRNSHEQYF. The rearrangement links TRBV11-2 to TRBJ2-5; D not certain. The end of the DNA is better explained by TRBJ2-7, so the J call may be wrong. CDR1 is SGHAT, CDR2 FQNNGV, per germline. CDR3 length equals 15 residues.

This chain joins TRBV13 and TRBJ2-1; TRBD2 agrees at 12 bases. Unmatched junction bases numbered 10, after V lost 5 bases and J lost 8 bases. This CDR3 spans 16 amino acids. CDR1 PRHDT and CDR2 FYEKMQ come from the germline V gene (reference sequence). The CDR3 DNA follows: TGTGCCAGCAGCGCCATGACTAGCGGGAGTACTTATGAGCAGTTCTTC. Translating it yields CASSAMTSGSTYEQFF.

DNA for the CDR3: TGTGCCAGTACAGCTTACAGGGGATTCTACAATGAGCAGTTCTTC. Translated: CASTAYRGFYNEQFF. The rearrangement uses TRBV19 and TRBJ2-1; 7 bases are a match to TRBD1. The CDR3 has 15 residues. Germline-derived CDR1 and CDR2 are LNHDA and SQIVND (reference sequence). V dropped 7 bases and J dropped 3; count of bases not matched to a gene: 9.

The chain is built from TRBV10-3 and TRBJ2-1, with 15 bases that match TRBD2. J gave up 7 bases and V 11 bases, and 15 bases lay outside the gene matches. The CDR3 runs 17 residues. CDR1 ENHRY and CDR2 SYGVKD come from the germline V gene. CDR3 protein: CAVRDTQGLAGGNEQFF. As DNA, the CDR3 is TGTGCCGTACGGGACACACAAGGACTAGCGGGAGGGAATGAGCAGTTCTTC.

The rearrangement joins TRBV11-3 to TRBJ2-3; 8 bases match TRBD2. Germline V CDR1 and CDR2: SGHNT, YENEEA. J was trimmed by 1 base and V by 0 bases; bases with no gene match: 6. The CDR3 extends over 17 amino acids. The DNA of the CDR3 is TGTGCCAGCAGCTTAGAGAATGCCGGGGGGGGCACAGATACGCAGTATTTT. This encodes CASSLENAGGGTDTQYF.

The chain couples TRBV30 to TRBJ1-4; a weak D match, TRBD1 (5 bases). V gave up 5 bases and J gave up 0 bases, with 13 bases separating them. Germline values: CDR1 GTSNPN, CDR2 SVGIG (reference sequence). This CDR3 has 15 amino acids. The CDR3 is CAWGTWGTTNEKLFF. The CDR3 DNA follows: TGTGCCTGGGGGACTTGGGGCACAACTAATGAAAAACTGTTTTTT. Drawing the rest from reference TRBV30 and TRBJ1-4, the complete variable domain is SQTIHQWPATLVQPVGSPLSLECTVEGTSNPNLYWYRQAAGRGLQLLFYSVGIGQISSEVPQNLSASRPQDRQFILSSKKLLLSDSGFYLCAWGTWGTTNEKLFFGSGTQLSVL.

This clone was seen a handful of times. The chain has TRBV13 and TRBJ2-4, with 7 bases lining up with TRBD2. V lost 4 bases, J lost 5 bases, and 5 bases stayed unmatched. CDR3 length: 14 residues. In germline, CDR1 is PRHDT, CDR2 FYEKMQ (reference sequence). This CDR3 reads CASSSSRGENIQYF. For the CDR3, the DNA is TGTGCCAGCAGCTCGAGCCGGGGGGAAAACATTCAGTACTTC.

This CDR3 is CASSLGHQSSYEQYF. The CDR3 nucleotides read TGTGCCAGCAGCCTGGGACACCAGAGCTCCTACGAGCAGTACTTC. The chain carries TRBV7-3 and TRBJ2-7; maybe TRBD1 (6 bases). The germline CDR1 and CDR2 sequences are SGHTA and FQGTGA. V lost 5 bases, J lost 0 bases, and 14 bases lay in between. The CDR3 runs to 15 residues.

The chain is built from TRBV5-4 and TRBJ2-2, with 8 bases lining up with TRBD1. V lost 4 bases to trimming and J lost 5 bases; unmatched junction nucleotides: 7. Per germline, CDR1 SGHNT and CDR2 YYREEE (reference sequence). The CDR3 spans 15 residues. The CDR3: CASSRGQGWTGELFF. The CDR3 coding sequence is TGTGCCAGCAGCAGAGGACAGGGTTGGACCGGGGAGCTGTTTTTT.

The J gene is TRBJ1-4, the V gene TRBV5-6, with 8 bases lining up with TRBD1. CDR3 length: 15 amino acids. In germline, CDR1 is SGHDT, CDR2 YYEEEE. V gave up 4 bases and J gave up 3 bases; unmatched junction bases: 5. The CDR3 DNA is TGTGCCAGCAGCATGGGGGACAGGCCTAATGAAAAACTGTTTTTT. This sequence encodes CASSMGDRPNEKLFF.

The chain employs TRBV30 and TRBJ1-2; possible D gene TRBD1, 5 bases. The CDR3 runs 17 residues. Germline values: CDR1 GTSNPN, CDR2 SVGIG (reference sequence). V was pared by 0 bases and J by 4 bases, with 21 bases between. The CDR3: CAWSVRGGGDGVYGYTF. CDR3 nucleotide sequence: TGTGCCTGGAGTGTAAGGGGAGGAGGGGATGGTGTCTATGGCTACACCTTC.

The rearrangement joins TRBV2 to TRBJ1-3; D possibly corresponds to TRBD1 (6 bases). The ends were cut back, 7 bases at V and 4 bases at J, with 11 bases in the middle. This CDR3 comprises 13 residues. Per the germline V gene, CDR1 is SNHLY and CDR2 is FYNNEI. CDR3 protein: CASIEDRGNTIYF. For the CDR3, the DNA is TGTGCCAGCATCGAAGACAGGGGAAACACCATATATTTT.

This chain links TRBV20-1 with TRBJ2-7; the D gene is possibly TRBD2 (6 bases). V lost 4 bases to trimming and J lost 3 bases, with 7 bases between them. From germline, CDR1 is DFQATT and CDR2 SNEGSKA (reference sequence). CDR3 length: 11 residues. Written as DNA, the CDR3 is TGCAGTGCTAAGGGAGGCTACGAGCAGTACTTC. Translating it yields CSAKGGYEQYF.

In its sample, this clone was seen a few times. The rearrangement joins TRBV9 to TRBJ1-6, with 11 bases fitting TRBD1. The CDR3 runs to 15 residues. Trimming removed 0 bases from V and 10 bases from J; junction bases left unmatched: 3. Germline CDR1 and CDR2: SGDLS and YYNGEE. CDR3 in DNA: TGTGCCAGCAGCGTAGCGGGACAGGGGGTCTCACCCCTCCACTTT. As protein: CASSVAGQGVSPLHF.

The V gene is TRBV12-5, the J gene TRBJ1-5; D might be TRBD1 (6 bases). Germline CDR1 and CDR2: LGHNT and FRNRAP. Trimming took off 0 bases at V and 4 bases at J, with 16 bases between the two ends. The CDR3 runs 17 residues. CDR3 amino acids: CASGLVAGVLWNQPQHF. The CDR3 region has the DNA TGTGCTAGTGGTTTGGTAGCAGGGGTTTTATGGAATCAGCCCCAGCATTTT.

The CDR3 nucleotides read TGTGCCAGCAGTGCAGGAGGGGCGAAAGATCAGCCCCAGCATTTT. It translates to CASSAGGAKDQPQHF. The V gene is TRBV28, the J gene TRBJ1-5; D may be TRBD1 (5 bases). CDR1 and CDR2 from the germline V gene are MDHEN and SYDVKM. V gave up 5 bases and J gave up 5 bases, with 16 bases separating them. The CDR3 loop spans 15 amino acids.

As concerns this clone: The sample holds other DNA sequences that translate to the same CDR3. V and J are TRBV7-7 and TRBJ2-6; 9 bases are a match to TRBD2. After removal of 1 base from V and 4 bases from J, the junction contained 5 bases not matched to a gene. CDR1 is SSHAT and CDR2 is FNYEAQ in the germline V gene (reference sequence). The CDR3 is 17 amino acids. The CDR3 spells CASSLGLAGTGANVLTF. The CDR3 DNA reads TGTGCCAGCAGCTTAGGGCTAGCGGGGACCGGGGCCAACGTCCTGACTTTC. The whole variable domain, filled in from reference TRBV7-7 and TRBJ2-6, reads GAGVSQSPRYKVTKRGQDVTLRCDPISSHATLYWYQQALGQGPEFLTYFNYEAQPDKSGLPSDRFSAERPEGSISTLTIQRTEQRDSAMYRCASSLGLAGTGANVLTFGAGSRLTVL.

The sample holds a few counts of this clone. For the CDR3, the DNA is TGTGCCAGCAGTTTCAAATCAAGCAATCAGCCCCAGCATTTT. Translation gives CASSFKSSNQPQHF. This chain joins TRBV6-1 and TRBJ1-5; D gene uncertain. This CDR3 has 14 residues. The germline gives CDR1 MNHNS, CDR2 SASEGT. V lost 5 bases and J lost 1, with 9 bases in between.

The rearrangement joins TRBV5-4 to TRBJ2-2, with 8 bases aligning to TRBD2. The CDR3 consists of 18 residues. Germline V gene data show CDR1 as SGHNT and CDR2 as YYREEE (reference sequence). The junction had 18 bases not matched to a gene; V was cut back by 4 bases and J by 7 bases. The CDR3 sequence is CASSPLISATSVGGELFF. The CDR3 DNA follows: TGTGCCAGCAGCCCTTTGATATCCGCGACTAGCGTTGGCGGGGAGCTGTTTTTT.

The chain recombines TRBV5-4 with TRBJ2-7; 9 positions agree with TRBD2. Germline-derived CDR1 and CDR2 are SGHNT and YYREEE (reference sequence). V gave up 0 bases and J gave up 6 bases; unmatched junction bases: 10. The CDR3 is made up of 16 amino acids. CDR3 sequence (DNA): TGTGCCAGCAGCTTGGACGGCCTAGCGGGAACACCCGAGCAGTACTTC. Its protein is CASSLDGLAGTPEQYF. The variable domain in full, with the rest retrieved from reference TRBV5-4 and TRBJ2-7, is ETGVTQSPTHLIKTRGQQVTLRCSSQSGHNTVSWYQQALGQGPQFIFQYYREEENGRGNFPPRFSGLQFPNYSSELNVNALELDDSALYLCASSLDGLAGTPEQYFGPGTRLTVT.

About this clone: The junction does not match germline at one end; this may be a read error. The chain links TRBV6-5 to TRBJ2-3, with D possibly being TRBD1 (8 bases). The germline V gene encodes CDR1 MNHEY and CDR2 SVGAGI. The length of the CDR3 is 14 residues. As DNA, the CDR3 is TGTGCCAGCAGTCCCGGACTAGGGACAGGTACGCAGTATTTT. Amino acids: CASSPGLGTGTQYF.

The chain combines TRBV9 with TRBJ1-1, with D perhaps TRBD1 (5 bases). This CDR3 spans 16 amino acids. CDR1 SGDLS and CDR2 YYNGEE come from the germline V gene. The V end lost 4 bases, the J end lost 1 base, and 17 bases lay between the germline ends. The CDR3 sequence is CASSSPQTTGNTEAFF. The CDR3 DNA sequence: TGTGCCAGCAGCTCCCCCCAGACAACAGGGAACACTGAAGCTTTCTTT.

V and J are TRBV5-4 and TRBJ2-3; D is perhaps TRBD2 (6 bases). This CDR3 spans 16 amino acids. The V gene's germline CDR1 is SGHNT and CDR2 YYREEE (reference sequence). V was shortened by 0 bases and J by 4 bases, with 15 bases between the two germline ends. The DNA for the CDR3 is TGTGCCAGCAGCTTGGCACTCGGGGGTCTCTCAGATACGCAGTATTTT. Protein: CASSLALGGLSDTQYF.